This is a list of T cell receptor beta chains from one sample in a study of pediatric ulcerative colitis. The assay was immunoSEQ multiplex PCR, and TCRdb's table has in-frame clones only and misses some. The data show approximately 30,000 clones, approximately 78% seen once. The sample was blood. These receptors were taken from a boy between 10 and 17 years old with severe ulcerative colitis. Both conserved end residues are part of each CDR3. Each record gives: J gene, V gene, clone size, D gene, CDR3 DNA, CDR3 protein. A D gene is named only where the DNA matches it firmly. Size is stated for part of the rows, as once, few or many counts, or as a class when the clone is expanded.

TRBJ1-1	TRBV30	.	.	TGTGCCTGGAGTGGTCCCGGGCTGGGGACTGAAGCTTTCTTT	CAWSGPGLGTEAFF
TRBJ2-3	TRBV15	.	TRBD2	TGTGCCACCAGCACGACTAGCGGGGAGACCATAACGCAGTATTTT	CATSTTSGETITQYF
TRBJ1-2	TRBV4-2	few	.	TGTGCCAGCAGCCAAGATCGGCAGACCCATGGCTACACCTTC	CASSQDRQTHGYTF
TRBJ1-1	TRBV5-5	.	.	TGTGCCAGCAGCTTTTGGCAGCTAGGGAACACTGAAGCTTTCTTT	CASSFWQLGNTEAFF
TRBJ1-1	TRBV7-6	.	TRBD1	TGTGCCAGCAGCCCGAACCTGGGGACAGGTACTGAAGCTTTCTTT	CASSPNLGTGTEAFF
TRBJ1-1	TRBV30	.	TRBD1	TGTGCCTGGAGTGTAAACGCGGGACAGGGGGCGGCTTTCTTT	CAWSVNAGQGAAFF
TRBJ1-1	TRBV4-3	.	.	TGCGCCAGCAGCGAACAGCCGAACACTGAAGCTTTCTTT	CASSEQPNTEAFF
TRBJ2-1	TRBV27	.	.	TGTGCCAGCAGTTTCCGTAGCGGCAATGAGCAGTTCTTC	CASSFRSGNEQFF
TRBJ1-2	TRBV9	once	TRBD1	TGTGCCAGCAGCACCTCGGACAGGTCAGATGGCTACACCTTC	CASSTSDRSDGYTF
TRBJ1-2	TRBV28	.	TRBD1	TGTGCCAGCAGTATCGGGACAGGGGCCCACTATGGCTACACCTTC	CASSIGTGAHYGYTF
TRBJ2-3	TRBV6-6	.	.	TGTGCCAGCAGGGTAGCTGATTTCGACACAGATACGCAGTATTTT	CASRVADFDTDTQYF
TRBJ1-2	TRBV6-5	.	.	TGTGCCAGCAGTTACTCGTACGGGATTAACTATGGCTACACCTTC	CASSYSYGINYGYTF
TRBJ2-5	TRBV5-4	.	TRBD2	TGTGCCAGCAGCACGGGACTAGCGGGGTTCCAAGAGACCCAGTACTTC	CASSTGLAGFQETQYF
TRBJ1-1	TRBV29-1	.	.	TGCAGCGTACAGGGTATTTTGGCCACTGAAGCTTTCTTT	CSVQGILATEAFF
TRBJ1-4	TRBV5-1	.	.	TGCGCCAGCAGCCCGACAAGGCTCGGTGAAAAACTGTTTTTT	CASSPTRLGEKLFF
TRBJ2-3	TRBV7-6	.	TRBD2	TGTGCCAGCAGCTTTAGCGGGGGCACAGATACGCAGTATTTT	CASSFSGGTDTQYF
TRBJ2-5	TRBV4-2	.	.	TGTGCCAGCAGCCAAGATGACAGCATCAGGACCCAGTACTTC	CASSQDDSIRTQYF
TRBJ1-1	TRBV6-5	.	.	TGTGCCAGCAGTTACGCGGGGGTTTACACTGAAGCTTTCTTT	CASSYAGVYTEAFF
TRBJ2-1	TRBV11-3	.	TRBD2	TGTGCCAGCAGCCGGGCTAGCGGGGGGGCAAATGAGCAGTTCTTC	CASSRASGGANEQFF
TRBJ2-7	TRBV18	.	.	TGTGCCAGCTCACCAGGCAGTAGCTACGAGCAGTACTTC	CASSPGSSYEQYF
TRBJ2-7	TRBV5-1	.	.	TGCGCCAGCAGCTTCCGAGGTGCTTTCTACGAGCAGTACTTC	CASSFRGAFYEQYF
TRBJ1-2	TRBV6-5	.	.	TGTGCCAGCAGTGGCGACAGGAACTATGGCTACACCTTC	CASSGDRNYGYTF
TRBJ1-2	TRBV19	.	.	TGTGCCAGTAGTATGAACGACTATGGCTACACCTTC	CASSMNDYGYTF
TRBJ2-5	TRBV7-2	.	TRBD1	TGTGCCAGCAGCCCGGGACAGGGGAACCAAGAGACCCAGTACTTC	CASSPGQGNQETQYF
TRBJ2-7	TRBV6-6	.	TRBD2	TGTGCCAGCAACCAGGTGGGGGGGAGGTCACACGAGCAGTACTTC	CASNQVGGRSHEQYF
TRBJ2-1	TRBV4-1	.	.	TGCGCCAGCAGCCCAGCACCCAGGCCAGACGGGGGCTCCTACAATGAGCAGTTCTTC	CASSPAPRPDGGSYNEQFF
TRBJ2-7	TRBV29-1	.	TRBD2	TGCAGCGTTACCTTAGCGGGGGAATACGAGCAGTACTTC	CSVTLAGEYEQYF
TRBJ2-5	TRBV9	.	TRBD2	TGTGCCAGCAGCGTAGGACTAGCGGGGGCCGAAGAGACCCAGTACTTC	CASSVGLAGAEETQYF
TRBJ1-2	TRBV4-1	.	TRBD1	TGCGCCAGCAGCCGAGAACAGGGGTTAGGGAGGGATGGCTACACCTTC	CASSREQGLGRDGYTF
TRBJ2-2	TRBV7-9	.	.	TGTGCCAGCGCTGGTGGAACCGGGGAGCTGTTTTTT	CASAGGTGELFF
TRBJ2-5	TRBV13	once	.	TGTGCCAGCAGCGACCAAGAGACCCAGTACTTC	CASSDQETQYF
TRBJ2-5	TRBV19	.	.	TGTGCCAGTAGTATCACAGGGGGCGGGAGGTCGGAGACCCAGTACTTC	CASSITGGGRSETQYF
TRBJ2-1	TRBV21-1	.	.	TGTGCCAGCAGACTACGTTTAGGGAACTACAATGAGCAGTTCTTC	CASRLRLGNYNEQFF
TRBJ1-5	TRBV21-1	.	.	TGTGCCAGCAGCAACACGGCCGGGAAGCGCAAGTATAGCAATCAGCCCCAGCATTTT	CASSNTAGKRKYSNQPQHF
TRBJ2-2	TRBV27	.	TRBD1	TGTGCCAGCAGTTTAAAGCCCGGGACAGGGGTTTGGTTGGAGAGGTACACCGGGGAGCTGTTTTTT	CASSLKPGTGVWLERYTGELFF
TRBJ2-3	TRBV6-6	.	TRBD1	TGTGCCAGCAGTTACGACGAGGGGGCGGCAGATACGCAGTATTTT	CASSYDEGAADTQYF
TRBJ1-2	TRBV2	.	TRBD1	TGTGCCAGCAGTTTAAGGGGGACAGTACTTTTC	CASSLRGTVLF
TRBJ2-1	TRBV5-5	.	TRBD2	TGTGCCAGCAGCTTGTTTGCTAGCGGGGACAATGAGCAGTTCTTC	CASSLFASGDNEQFF
TRBJ1-1	TRBV5-1	.	.	TGCGCCAGCAGCTTCGGTCAGATGAACACTGAAGCTTTCTTT	CASSFGQMNTEAFF
TRBJ1-2	TRBV23-1	few	TRBD1	TGCGCCAGCAGTCAACCGAGATGGACAGGGAGTCGCGACTCGAACTATGGCTACACCTTC	CASSQPRWTGSRDSNYGYTF
TRBJ2-3	TRBV2	.	TRBD2	TGTGCCAGTAATTCAGCGGGGGGGCCTAGCACAGATACGCAGTATTTT	CASNSAGGPSTDTQYF
TRBJ1-2	TRBV5-5	.	.	TGTGCCAGCAGCGTTGACAGGATCTATGGCTACACCTTC	CASSVDRIYGYTF
TRBJ2-7	TRBV2	.	TRBD2	TGTGCCAGCAGATTAGCGGGGGGCCGCTCCTACGAGCAGTACTTC	CASRLAGGRSYEQYF
TRBJ1-2	TRBV4-1	once	TRBD1	TGCGCCAGCAGCCAAGACGAGAACAGGGGACGGAACTATGGCTACACCTTC	CASSQDENRGRNYGYTF
TRBJ2-3	TRBV9	.	.	TGTGCCAGCAGCTTACCCGGACGGGATACGCAGTATTTT	CASSLPGRDTQYF
TRBJ2-7	TRBV6-5	.	.	TGTGCCAGCAGCCGAGACCCGAGTGGTGCCTACGAGCAGTACTTC	CASSRDPSGAYEQYF
TRBJ1-6	TRBV7-9	few	TRBD1	TGTGCCAGCAGCCCCGGGACAGGGGTAGGTTGGTATAATTCACCCCTCCACTTT	CASSPGTGVGWYNSPLHF
TRBJ1-5	TRBV4-1	.	.	TGCGCCAGCAGTCAAACAGGGATTGACGATCAGCCCCAGCATTTT	CASSQTGIDDQPQHF
TRBJ1-3	TRBV5-1	.	.	TGCGCCAGCAGCTTGGGTTTAGACGGAAACACCATATATTTT	CASSLGLDGNTIYF
TRBJ2-1	TRBV5-6	.	.	TGTGCCAGCAGCTTAGGGACCCTAGCTACCTACAATGAGCAGTTCTTC	CASSLGTLATYNEQFF
TRBJ1-3	TRBV7-9	.	.	TGTGCCAGCAGCTGGGTTGTTGGCTCTGGAAACACCATATATTTT	CASSWVVGSGNTIYF
TRBJ2-7	TRBV5-1	.	TRBD1	TGCGCCAGCAGTGTACCGGGACAGGGGTCCCACGAGCAGTACTTC	CASSVPGQGSHEQYF
TRBJ1-1	TRBV25-1	.	.	TGTGCCAGCAGTGAATATATGCGGACTGAAGCTTTCTTT	CASSEYMRTEAFF
TRBJ1-2	TRBV2	.	.	TGTGCCAGCGGGAGGGGCGAGGGCTACACCTTC	CASGRGEGYTF
TRBJ1-5	TRBV30	.	TRBD1	TGTGCCTGGAGCAGACAGGGGAATCAGCCCCAGCATTTT	CAWSRQGNQPQHF